This passage covers 28 T cell receptor beta chains from one sample sequenced in a study of blood T cell repertoires in COVID-19. Libraries were prepared by immunoSEQ multiplex PCR; TCRdb keeps only in-frame clonotypes and omits some of them. The sample holds tens of thousands of clones, 70% to 80% seen once. The sequenced material came from peripheral blood. Every receptor here comes from a man aged 70-80 years with active or convalescent COVID-19.

The table lists this clone with a few counts. The chain carries TRBV19 and TRBJ1-2, with D perhaps matching TRBD1 (5 bases). Germline CDR1 LNHDA, CDR2 SQIVND (reference sequence). The V end was cut by 5 bases, the J end by 3 bases, with 16 bases between. This CDR3 is 15 amino acids long. The CDR3 DNA sequence: TGTGCCAGTAGTGTTCGAACTTCGGGGGACTATGGCTACACCTTC. It codes for CASSVRTSGDYGYTF.

The V call is TRBV19, the J call TRBJ1-2; 8 bases match TRBD1. This CDR3 has 13 amino acids. Trimming cost V 5 bases and J 3 bases; bases outside gene matches: 2. CDR1 and CDR2 (germline): LNHDA, SQIVND (reference sequence). Here the CDR3 DNA reads TGTGCCAGTAGTCCGACAGGGGACTATGGCTACACCTTC. This gives the protein CASSPTGDYGYTF.

V is TRBV11-2 and J is TRBJ2-2, with D unclear. The CDR3 has 13 residues. V was trimmed by 0 bases and J by 4 bases, leaving 3 bases between them. From germline, CDR1 is SGHAT and CDR2 FQNNGV. The CDR3 region is CASSLDRTGELFF. The CDR3 DNA sequence: TGTGCCAGCAGCTTAGATCGCACCGGGGAGCTGTTTTTT.

A few counts support this clone. The chain is built from TRBV7-2 and TRBJ1-5; the D gene is possibly TRBD1 (5 bases). Germline CDR1 is SGHTA and CDR2 is FQGNSA. V was clipped by 1 base and J by 1 base, with 11 bases between them. The CDR3 extends over 16 amino acids. The CDR3 nucleotides read TGTGCCAGCAGCTTAGGGTCGGCAGGGAGCAATCAGCCCCAGCATTTT. It encodes CASSLGSAGSNQPQHF.

The chain has TRBV27 and TRBJ1-1; D may be TRBD1 (6 bases). Per the germline V gene, CDR1 is MNHEY and CDR2 is SMNVEV (reference sequence). V lost 1 base and J lost 1, with 13 bases in between. The CDR3 is made up of 16 amino acids. The CDR3 nucleotides are TGTGCCAGCAGTTTATGGGTGGGGGCTGAGAACACTGAAGCTTTCTTT. Protein product: CASSLWVGAENTEAFF.

The J gene is TRBJ2-1, the V gene TRBV11-2; 7 bases map to TRBD1. V shed 5 bases and J 7 bases; nucleotides not matched to a gene: 5. Germline CDR1 and CDR2: SGHAT and FQNNGV. The CDR3 extends over 13 amino acids. CDR3 DNA: TGTGCCAGCAGCGTGGGACAGCCGAATGAGCAGTTCTTC. Translated, it gives CASSVGQPNEQFF. Using reference TRBV11-2 and TRBJ2-1 for the parts outside the CDR3, the full variable domain is EAGVAQSPRYKIIEKRQSVAFWCNPISGHATLYWYQQILGQGPKLLIQFQNNGVVDDSQLPKDRFSAERLKGVDSTLKIQPAKLEDSAVYLCASSVGQPNEQFFGPGTRLTVL.

This chain joins TRBV19 and TRBJ1-3; 7 bases are a match to TRBD1. Germline V lookup: CDR1 LNHDA, CDR2 SQIVND (reference sequence). CDR3 length: 18 amino acids. With V trimmed by 6 bases and J by 0 bases, 14 bases remained unmatched. In DNA, the CDR3 is TGTGCCAGTAGCCGGAGTCTGCCGGGGACAGTCTCTGGAAACACCATATATTTT. Protein product: CASSRSLPGTVSGNTIYF.

This clone was detected a few times. Different DNA sequences within this sample yield the same CDR3. The chain joins TRBV29-1 to TRBJ1-1; D is perhaps TRBD1 (5 bases). Germline CDR1 reads SQVTM; CDR2 reads ANQGSEA. V lost 4 bases and J 5 bases, leaving 11 bases between the germline ends. This CDR3 has 12 amino acids. CDR3 sequence: CSVVPGRTEAFF. The CDR3 DNA follows: TGCAGCGTTGTTCCAGGGCGAACTGAAGCTTTCTTT.

The chain is built from TRBV18 and TRBJ1-2; 8 positions match TRBD1. V lost 3 bases and J lost 1; bases outside the gene matches: 7. The CDR3 is 16 residues long. Germline V gene sequence: CDR1 KGHSH, CDR2 LQKENI. CDR3 sequence reads: CASSPSWDRRNYGYTF. The CDR3 DNA reads as TGTGCCAGCTCACCCTCCTGGGACAGGCGTAACTATGGCTACACCTTC.

CDR3 nucleotide sequence: TGCGCCAGCAGCTTGGTTCCAGGGGCCGGAGGAGAGACCCAGTACTTC. Translated: CASSLVPGAGGETQYF. This chain connects TRBV5-1 to TRBJ2-5; the D gene is possibly TRBD1 (6 bases). The CDR3 has 16 amino acids. V dropped 0 bases and J dropped 4 bases, with 16 bases sitting between them. Germline CDR1 is SGHRS and CDR2 is YFSETQ.

The rearrangement joins TRBV11-2 to TRBJ1-6; 9 bases are shared with TRBD1. Looked up from germline, CDR1 is SGHAT and CDR2 is FQNNGV. The CDR3 has 15 amino acids. V dropped 1 base and J dropped 6; count of bases not matched to a gene: 1. The CDR3 is CASSLGGQGNSPLHF. The CDR3 DNA reads as TGTGCCAGCAGCTTAGGGGGACAGGGTAATTCACCCCTCCACTTT.

This clone turned up a few times. The rearrangement joins TRBV30 to TRBJ1-1, with D unclear. The germline gives CDR1 GTSNPN, CDR2 SVGIG (reference sequence). The V gene lost 1 base and the J gene lost 5 bases, with 11 bases spanning the gap. This CDR3 comprises 13 residues. The CDR3 region has the DNA TGTGCCTGGAGTGAGGGCGGGGAAACTGAAGCTTTCTTT. Its translation is CAWSEGGETEAFF.

This rearrangement joins TRBV20-1 to TRBJ2-7; no firm D call. V lost 3 bases and J 3 bases, leaving 9 bases between the germline ends. The CDR3 covers 12 residues. Looked up from germline, CDR1 is DFQATT and CDR2 is SNEGSKA (reference sequence). CDR3 sequence (DNA): TGCAGTGCTAGTCGGAGTGGCTACGAGCAGTACTTC. This codes for CSASRSGYEQYF.

This chain uses TRBV30 with TRBJ2-1; TRBD1 might be the D (6 bases). Deletions cut 4 bases from V and 9 bases from J, with 13 bases between. The CDR3 is 12 amino acids. Looked up from germline, CDR1 is GTSNPN and CDR2 is SVGIG (reference sequence). CDR3 in DNA: TGTGCCTGGACCACACAGGGATTTGAGCAGTTCTTC. This codes for CAWTTQGFEQFF.

V and J are TRBV27 and TRBJ2-1; 10 bases line up with TRBD2. The junction had 22 bases not matched to a gene; V was cut back by 9 bases and J by 8 bases. The germline CDR1 and CDR2 sequences are MNHEY and SMNVEV (reference sequence). The CDR3 consists of 18 residues. The CDR3 loop reads CASHPTDWSGGALDEQFF. In DNA form, the CDR3 reads TGTGCCAGTCATCCCACGGATTGGAGCGGGGGGGCCTTGGATGAGCAGTTCTTC.

In this sample, this clone turned up once. The gene calls are TRBV6-5 and TRBJ1-2; a weak D match, TRBD1 (6 bases). V gave up 8 bases and J gave up 3 bases, with 10 bases separating them. There are 12 residues in the CDR3. Per germline, CDR1 MNHEY and CDR2 SVGAGI. CDR3 protein: CASQGFDYGYTF. In DNA, the CDR3 is TGTGCCAGCCAGGGGTTCGACTATGGCTACACCTTC.

The chain uses TRBV28 and TRBJ2-2, with a tentative D call TRBD1 (5 bases). Trimming removed 3 bases at V and 4 bases at J, with 18 bases between. CDR1 and CDR2 from the germline V gene are MDHEN and SYDVKM. The CDR3 is 17 residues long. This CDR3 is CASSFIDRPVGTGELFF. DNA for the CDR3: TGTGCCAGCAGTTTCATAGACAGACCGGTGGGCACCGGGGAGCTGTTTTTT. The complete variable domain, with remaining parts taken from reference TRBV28 and TRBJ2-2, reads DVKVTQSSRYLVKRTGEKVFLECVQDMDHENMFWYRQDPGLGLRLIYFSYDVKMKEKGDIPEGYSVSREKKERFSLILESASTNQTSMYLCASSFIDRPVGTGELFFGEGSRLTVL.

This clone was counted between two and nine times. The chain links TRBV7-9 to TRBJ1-4; D not certain. The CDR3 runs to 15 residues. The germline V gene has CDR1 SEHNR and CDR2 FQNEAQ (reference sequence). Trimming took 3 bases from V and 7 from J, leaving 15 bases between them. The CDR3 DNA is TGTGCCAGCAGCTTCGAGTTCGCAGGATTTGAAAAACTGTTTTTT. This codes for CASSFEFAGFEKLFF. Looking up the rest from reference TRBV7-9 and TRBJ1-4 gives the full variable domain: DTGVSQNPRHKITKRGQNVTFRCDPISEHNRLYWYRQTLGQGPEFLTYFQNEAQLEKSRLLSDRFSAERPKGSFSTLEIQRTEQGDSAMYLCASSFEFAGFEKLFFGSGTQLSVL.

This sequence joins TRBV20-1 and TRBJ2-5; 8 bases line up with TRBD1. CDR3 length: 11 amino acids. Trimming cost V 7 bases and J 5 bases; bases outside gene matches: 3. From germline, CDR1 is DFQATT and CDR2 SNEGSKA (reference sequence). DNA of the CDR3: TGCAGTGGGGGACAGGCGGAGACCCAGTACTTC. Translation: CSGGQAETQYF.

This chain's CDR3 is CASSYRDSPLHF. The CDR3 bases are TGTGCCAGCAGCTACAGGGATTCACCCCTCCACTTT. The J gene is TRBJ1-6, the V gene TRBV7-9; weak D call: TRBD1 (6 bases). Germline CDR1 and CDR2: SEHNR and FQNEAQ (reference sequence). CDR3 length: 12 residues. V was cut by 4 bases and J by 8 bases, with 6 bases left in between.

The chain links TRBV5-5 to TRBJ2-1; 10 nucleotides agree with TRBD2. The CDR3 is 15 residues long. Losses at the gene ends were 4 bases for V and 4 bases for J; bases not matched to a gene: 5. CDR1 is SGHKS and CDR2 is YYEKEE in the germline V gene (reference sequence). In DNA, the CDR3 is TGTGCCAGCAGCCTTAGCGGGGGGCTATACAATGAGCAGTTCTTC. It is translated as CASSLSGGLYNEQFF.

The chain couples TRBV27 to TRBJ2-3; possibly TRBD1 for D (8 bases). V was clipped by 5 bases and J by 5 bases, with 17 bases between them. There are 15 residues in the CDR3. In germline, CDR1 is MNHEY, CDR2 SMNVEV (reference sequence). The CDR3 here is CASSPYRGGKDTQYF. In DNA, the CDR3 is TGTGCCAGCAGTCCGTACAGGGGGGGGAAAGATACGCAGTATTTT.

This clone turned up a few times. J is TRBJ1-1 and V is TRBV6-5; D call uncertain. The CDR3 loop spans 11 amino acids. Germline values: CDR1 MNHEY, CDR2 SVGAGI. Trimming pared 5 bases from V and 7 bases from J, leaving 8 bases between. In nucleotides, the CDR3 is TGTGCCAGCAGTCTTCCGGGTGAAGCTTTCTTT. Translated: CASSLPGEAFF.

V gene TRBV27 combines with J gene TRBJ1-5, with TRBD1 matching over 7 bases. The CDR3 has 17 residues. The V segment lost 4 bases and the J segment 0 bases; nucleotides outside the gene matches: 9. Germline CDR1 and CDR2: MNHEY and SMNVEV (reference sequence). The CDR3 nucleotides read TGTGCCAGCAGTTCAAGGGGGCCGTGGTATAGCAATCAGCCCCAGCATTTT. Its translation: CASSSRGPWYSNQPQHF.

In its sample, this clone was seen a few times. The rearrangement uses TRBV10-2 and TRBJ1-1, with D uncertain. V was trimmed by 8 bases and J by 0 bases, leaving 16 bases between them. The CDR3 extends over 15 amino acids. Germline values: CDR1 WSHSY, CDR2 SAAADI. CDR3 DNA sequence: TGCGCCAGCGCCTCTTCTAACGTAATGAACACTGAAGCTTTCTTT. It yields the protein CASASSNVMNTEAFF.

The J gene is TRBJ2-4, the V gene TRBV4-1; the match to TRBD1 covers 7 bases. This CDR3 comprises 19 residues. CDR1 MGHRA and CDR2 YSYEKL come from the germline V gene. The trim removed 3 bases at V and 0 bases at J, leaving 14 bases unmatched. CDR3 residues: CASSHSPGDSELAKNIQYF. The CDR3 DNA is TGCGCCAGCAGCCACTCCCCCGGGGACAGCGAACTAGCCAAAAACATTCAGTACTTC.

V is TRBV18 and J is TRBJ2-3; 8 nucleotides match TRBD1. Per germline, CDR1 KGHSH and CDR2 LQKENI. The V gene end was trimmed by 7 bases and the J gene end by 2 bases; junction bases not matched to a gene: 14. The CDR3 runs 17 residues. The CDR3 nucleotides read TGTGCCAGCTACGCTAGGACAGGGATGTCCCTCACAGATACGCAGTATTTT. This sequence encodes CASYARTGMSLTDTQYF.

The rearrangement links TRBV2 to TRBJ2-2; 9 nucleotides line up with TRBD2. CDR3 length: 17 residues. The trim removed 0 bases at V and 5 bases at J, leaving 7 bases unmatched. The germline CDR1 and CDR2 sequences are SNHLY and FYNNEI. The CDR3 nucleotides are TGTGCCAGCAGTGAAGCTAGCGGGGGCCCCGGGACCGGGGAGCTGTTTTTT. This encodes CASSEASGGPGTGELFF. Full variable domain (rest looked up from reference TRBV2 and TRBJ2-2): EPEVTQTPSHQVTQMGQEVILRCVPISNHLYFYWYRQILGQKVEFLVSFYNNEISEKSEIFDDQFSVERPDGSNFTLKIRSTKLEDSAMYFCASSEASGGPGTGELFFGEGSRLTVL.